This T cell receptor beta chain was retrieved from a study of PD-1 blockade in classical Hodgkin lymphoma. Time point reported: cycle 4 day 1 (C4D1), after around six weeks of nivolumab. Every patient relapsed after autologous stem cell transplantation, and brentuximab vedotin exposure varied. Trimming pared 3 bases from V and 8 bases from J, leaving 22 bases between. The germline V gene encodes CDR1 MNHEY and CDR2 SMNVEV (reference sequence). The CDR3 spans 16 residues. TCRdb's table, derived via immunoSEQ multiplex PCR, lists solely in-frame clones and lacks some. The sample holds roughly 50,000 clones, 86% seen once.

The chain employs TRBV27 and TRBJ1-1, with D possibly matching TRBD1 (5 bases). The clonotype originates from a human donor with classical Hodgkin lymphoma. Sample: peripheral blood mononuclear cells (PBMCs), taken before the fourth cycle of nivolumab. This chain's CDR3 is CASSLLGGTGRNEAFF. CDR3 bases: TGTGCCAGCAGTTTGCTAGGCGGAACGGGGCGCAACGAAGCTTTCTTT.